These 19 T cell receptor beta chains came from one sample sequenced in a study of technical replicates of blood from a few donors. Libraries were prepared by immunoSEQ multiplex PCR; TCRdb keeps only in-frame clonotypes and omits some of them. The table records more than 80,000 clones, 95% of them present only once. Sequencing was performed on T cells isolated from PBMCs. These receptors were taken from a human donor in good health.

The V gene is TRBV7-3, the J gene TRBJ2-1; tentatively, D is TRBD1 (5 bases). CDR1 is SGHTA, CDR2 FQGTGA, per germline. The CDR3 has 15 residues. V was pared by 3 bases and J by 2 bases, with 11 bases between. The CDR3 loop is CASSLVWGPYNEQFF. The CDR3, as DNA: TGTGCCAGCAGCTTGGTGTGGGGCCCCTACAATGAGCAGTTCTTC.

V is TRBV9 and J is TRBJ1-3; TRBD1 aligns across 9 bases. CDR3 length equals 14 residues. CDR1 is SGDLS, CDR2 YYNGEE, per germline. J gave up 6 bases and V 3 bases, and 4 bases lay outside the gene matches. The chain's CDR3 is CASSETGGENTIYF. In nucleotides, the CDR3 is TGTGCCAGCAGCGAGACAGGGGGGGAAAACACCATATATTTT.

This clone is a singleton in its sample. The chain has TRBV7-2 and TRBJ1-1; D gene ambiguous. The CDR3 has 12 residues. Trimming removed 3 bases from V and 8 bases from J, with 10 bases in between. CDR1 is SGHTA and CDR2 is FQGNSA in the germline V gene. The CDR3 is CASSFTVSEAFF. The CDR3 DNA reads as TGTGCCAGCAGCTTCACGGTCTCGGAAGCTTTCTTT. The entire variable domain, with the rest obtained from reference TRBV7-2 and TRBJ1-1, is as follows: GAGVSQSPSNKVTEKGKDVELRCDPISGHTALYWYRQSLGQGLEFLIYFQGNSAPDKSGLPSDRFSAERTGGSVSTLTIQRTQQEDSAVYLCASSFTVSEAFFGQGTRLTVV.

In its sample, this clone was seen once. V gene TRBV5-1 combines with J gene TRBJ2-7, with 10 bases that match TRBD2. The germline gives CDR1 SGHRS, CDR2 YFSETQ. Trimming took 4 bases from V and 6 from J; bases not matched to a gene: 10. The CDR3 runs 15 residues. The CDR3 is CASSGTGTSVSEQYF. CDR3 in DNA: TGCGCCAGCAGCGGGACCGGGACTAGCGTCAGCGAGCAGTACTTC.

The chain links TRBV19 to TRBJ2-7, with 10 positions matching TRBD2. The CDR3 has 16 residues. J was trimmed by 5 bases and V by 8 bases; bases with no gene match: 15. CDR1 is LNHDA and CDR2 is SQIVND in the germline V gene (reference sequence). The CDR3 loop is CASSMAAASGSHEQYF. CDR3 DNA: TGTGCCAGTTCCATGGCGGCGGCTAGCGGGAGCCACGAGCAGTACTTC.

The V gene is TRBV6-6, the J gene TRBJ1-3; D is unclear. Germline values: CDR1 MNHNY, CDR2 SVGAGI (reference sequence). The ends were cut back, 7 bases at V and 4 bases at J, with 8 bases in the middle. This CDR3 is 12 amino acids long. This CDR3 is CASIGEGNTIYF. DNA of the CDR3: TGTGCCAGCATCGGGGAGGGAAACACCATATATTTT.

The chain joins TRBV12-5 to TRBJ1-1, with no clear D. V shed 2 bases and J shed 0 bases, with 4 bases lying between them. The CDR3 is 13 residues long. Germline V gives CDR1 LGHNT, CDR2 FRNRAP. CDR3 in amino acids: CASGLSVNTEAFF. CDR3 in DNA: TGTGCTAGTGGTTTGTCGGTGAACACTGAAGCTTTCTTT.

The J gene is TRBJ2-7, the V gene TRBV27, with 13 nucleotides matching TRBD2. The CDR3 has 17 residues. The junction had 5 bases not matched to a gene; V was cut back by 3 bases and J by 0 bases. Germline CDR1 is MNHEY and CDR2 is SMNVEV (reference sequence). The CDR3 coding sequence is TGTGCCAGCAGTTTTCTACTAGCGGGAGGGCCCTCCTACGAGCAGTACTTC. Encoded protein: CASSFLLAGGPSYEQYF.

The chain uses TRBV6-5 and TRBJ1-3; D unclear. The CDR3 is made up of 15 amino acids. CDR1 is MNHEY, CDR2 SVGAGI, per germline. Trimming took 6 bases from V and 3 from J, leaving 15 bases between them. This CDR3 is CASSRDGGYGNTIYF. In nucleotides, the CDR3 is TGTGCCAGCAGCCGTGACGGAGGCTATGGAAACACCATATATTTT.

This sequence joins TRBV5-5 and TRBJ1-5; TRBD1 matches 8 bases. Germline CDR1 and CDR2: SGHKS and YYEKEE (reference sequence). The J segment lost 5 bases and the V segment lost 3 bases, leaving 10 bases of the junction unmatched. This CDR3 contains 16 residues. Here the CDR3 DNA reads TGTGCCAGCAGCTCGAGAGGACAGGGCTCAGATCAGCCCCAGCATTTT. Translation gives CASSSRGQGSDQPQHF.

This clone was found once. This chain connects TRBV15 to TRBJ1-4, with unresolved D. The CDR3 length is 17 residues. CDR1 and CDR2 (germline): LNHNV, YYDKDF (reference sequence). The V end lost 5 bases, the J end lost 4 bases, and 20 bases lay between the germline ends. The DNA of the CDR3 is TGTGCCACCAGCCAATTTCGACTCCGGGATCTTAATGAAAAACTGTTTTTT. Its protein is CATSQFRLRDLNEKLFF. Supplemented by reference TRBV15 and TRBJ1-4, the full variable domain reads DAMVIQNPRYQVTQFGKPVTLSCSQTLNHNVMYWYQQKSSQAPKLLFHYYDKDFNNEADTPDNFQSRRPNTSFCFLDIRSPGLGDTAMYLCATSQFRLRDLNEKLFFGSGTQLSVL.

The V call is TRBV4-1, the J call TRBJ2-1; 15 bases map to TRBD2. This CDR3 comprises 14 residues. V dropped 10 bases and J dropped 8; count of bases not matched to a gene: 6. Germline CDR1 is MGHRA and CDR2 is YSYEKL. The CDR3 protein is CATRRTSGGDEQFF. In DNA, the CDR3 is TGCGCCACCCGGCGGACTAGCGGGGGGGATGAGCAGTTCTTC.

The gene calls are TRBV5-6 and TRBJ2-7, with unresolved D. Trimming removed 3 bases from V and 3 bases from J, with 10 bases in between. The germline V gene encodes CDR1 SGHDT and CDR2 YYEEEE. The CDR3 runs 13 residues. CDR3 region: CASSSLPDYEQYF. The CDR3 DNA follows: TGTGCCAGCAGCTCTCTCCCAGACTACGAGCAGTACTTC.

The chain carries TRBV4-3 and TRBJ2-2; 9 bases are shared with TRBD2. V lost 0 bases, J lost 7 bases, and 15 bases stayed unmatched. This CDR3 region has 19 residues. Germline CDR1 reads LGHNA; CDR2 reads YSLEER. The CDR3 reads CASSQDLGGSGSGHGELFF. CDR3 DNA sequence: TGCGCCAGCAGCCAAGATCTGGGGGGTAGCGGGAGCGGTCACGGGGAGCTGTTTTTT.

This chain joins TRBV19 and TRBJ1-1; possible D gene TRBD1, 6 bases. The CDR3 contains 15 residues. CDR1 is LNHDA and CDR2 is SQIVND in the germline V gene (reference sequence). The V end lost 6 bases, the J end lost 1 base, and 15 bases lay between the germline ends. This CDR3 reads CASREIQGPNTEAFF. The CDR3 coding sequence is TGTGCCAGTAGGGAAATTCAGGGGCCGAACACTGAAGCTTTCTTT.

For the CDR3, the DNA is TGCGCCAGCAGCTTGGACCTAGTCCTTGAGCAGTTCTTC. As protein: CASSLDLVLEQFF. The V call is TRBV5-1, the J call TRBJ2-1; no reliable D call. Trimming cost V 0 bases and J 9 bases, with 10 bases left between them. The CDR3 contains 13 residues. CDR1 is SGHRS, CDR2 YFSETQ, per germline. The variable domain in full, with the rest retrieved from reference TRBV5-1 and TRBJ2-1, is KAGVTQTPRYLIKTRGQQVTLSCSPISGHRSVSWYQQTPGQGLQFLFEYFSETQRNKGNFPGRFSGRQFSNSRSEMNVSTLELGDSALYLCASSLDLVLEQFFGPGTRLTVL.

This chain uses TRBV27 with TRBJ2-6; TRBD2 aligns across 13 bases. This CDR3 contains 19 residues. The germline gives CDR1 MNHEY, CDR2 SMNVEV (reference sequence). Trimming cost V 6 bases and J 2 bases; bases outside gene matches: 10. The CDR3 region is CASRNTRLAGGAGANVLTF. The CDR3 nucleotides are TGTGCCAGCAGAAACACCCGACTAGCGGGAGGTGCTGGGGCCAACGTCCTGACTTTC.

V and J are TRBV30 and TRBJ2-2; TRBD1 might be the D (5 bases). This CDR3 comprises 15 residues. The germline V gene has CDR1 GTSNPN and CDR2 SVGIG (reference sequence). Trimming left V 2 bases short and J 3 bases short, with 13 bases between. The DNA of the CDR3 is TGTGCCTGGAGTATAGGCAGGGTGTACACCGGGGAGCTGTTTTTT. As protein: CAWSIGRVYTGELFF.

This rearrangement joins TRBV6-5 to TRBJ1-3, with D perhaps TRBD1 (6 bases). Germline V gene sequence: CDR1 MNHEY, CDR2 SVGAGI. Trimming left V 7 bases short and J 2 bases short, with 12 bases between. The CDR3 length is 14 residues. The CDR3 region has the DNA TGTGCCAGCACCCAAGGGGGTGCTGGAAACACCATATATTTT. Amino acids: CASTQGGAGNTIYF.